Presented here are 22 T cell receptor beta chains from one specimen sequenced in a study of T cell clones after liver transplantation (dated by TCRdb to between 2018 and 2021). The library was prepared using the immunoSEQ multiplex PCR assay. TCRdb stores this immuneACCESS table with in-frame sequences only. Part of the clones is absent; in the studies checked, under half of the shortfall reflects unresolved V genes, and no reason is known for the rest. The sample table shows tens of thousands of clones, and 60% to 80% are seen once. The biggest ten clones account for around 9.1% of the sample. Specimen: CD4+ T cells from blood, collected at the 22-month timepoint. Every receptor here comes from a human patient who received a liver transplant. After transplantation, some T cells may belong to the graft donor instead of the recipient.

The chain joins TRBV27 to TRBJ2-1, with D tentatively TRBD1 or TRBD2 (5 bases each). The V gene lost 3 bases and the J gene lost 12 bases, with 12 bases spanning the gap. Germline V gene lookup returns CDR1 MNHEY and CDR2 SMNVEV (reference sequence). The CDR3 runs to 12 residues. This chain's CDR3 is CASSLRGMGQFF. The CDR3 DNA follows: TGTGCCAGCAGTTTGAGGGGAATGGGGCAGTTCTTC.

This clone was seen only once. The genes are TRBV9 and TRBJ2-3, with 11 bases lining up with TRBD2. Germline assignment: CDR1 SGDLS and CDR2 YYNGEE. There are 16 residues in the CDR3. After removal of 4 bases from V and 1 base from J, the junction contained 5 bases not matched to a gene. The CDR3 here is CASSQTTSGGTDTQYF. The CDR3 bases are TGTGCCAGCAGCCAAACGACTAGCGGGGGCACAGATACGCAGTATTTT.

Only a few counts were recorded for this clone. The chain employs TRBV7-2 and TRBJ2-2; TRBD2 matches 7 bases. CDR1 is SGHTA and CDR2 is FQGNSA in the germline V gene. This CDR3 has 16 residues. V shed 3 bases, J shed 0 bases, and the junction held 4 bases outside the gene matches. CDR3 in DNA: TGTGCCAGCAGCTTCTCGGGGGGTTCGAACACCGGGGAGCTGTTTTTT. Protein product: CASSFSGGSNTGELFF.

V is TRBV6-5 and J is TRBJ1-1; 10 bases are a match to TRBD1. J lost 10 bases, V lost 6 bases, and 11 bases had no gene match. The CDR3 spans 14 residues. The V gene's germline CDR1 is MNHEY and CDR2 SVGAGI. CDR3 DNA sequence: TGTGCCAGCAGCGACAGGGGGCGAAATATCGGAGCTTTCTTT. It codes for CASSDRGRNIGAFF.

The chain carries TRBV15 and TRBJ1-6; D is ambiguous. CDR3 size: 14 residues. Germline V gene lookup returns CDR1 LNHNV and CDR2 YYDKDF (reference sequence). Trimming removed 1 base at V and 5 bases at J, with 6 bases between. CDR3 in amino acids: CATSRGQNNSPLHF. The DNA of the CDR3 is TGTGCCACCAGCAGAGGACAAAATAATTCACCCCTCCACTTT.

The chain uses TRBV5-1 and TRBJ2-7; the D gene is possibly TRBD1 (5 bases). The V end lost 0 bases, the J end lost 3 bases, and 7 bases lay between the germline ends. Germline CDR1 SGHRS, CDR2 YFSETQ. The CDR3 is 13 residues long. Here the CDR3 DNA reads TGCGCCAGCAGCTTGGGACAGATCTACGAGCAGTACTTC. Protein product: CASSLGQIYEQYF. Full variable domain (remainder filled in from reference TRBV5-1 and TRBJ2-7): KAGVTQTPRYLIKTRGQQVTLSCSPISGHRSVSWYQQTPGQGLQFLFEYFSETQRNKGNFPGRFSGRQFSNSRSEMNVSTLELGDSALYLCASSLGQIYEQYFGPGTRLTVT.

The chain carries TRBV5-1 and TRBJ1-4; weak D call: TRBD1 (5 bases). CDR3 size: 16 residues. The V end was cut by 1 base, the J end by 4 bases, with 14 bases between. Germline CDR1 SGHRS, CDR2 YFSETQ. The CDR3 spells CASSLNSGGYNEKLFF. CDR3 DNA: TGCGCCAGCAGCTTGAACTCGGGGGGTTATAATGAAAAACTGTTTTTT.

The chain couples TRBV2 to TRBJ1-2; D remains ambiguous. Germline CDR1 and CDR2: SNHLY and FYNNEI. The V and J ends lost 1 base and 2 bases respectively, with 8 bases between them. This CDR3 has 14 amino acids. The chain's CDR3 is CASSEGYQNYGYTF. In nucleotides, the CDR3 is TGTGCCAGCAGTGAAGGATATCAGAACTATGGCTACACCTTC.

This chain links TRBV4-2 with TRBJ1-4; the D gene is possibly TRBD1 (5 bases). From germline, CDR1 is LGHNA and CDR2 YNFKEQ. The CDR3 runs to 14 residues. V was cut by 5 bases and J by 6 bases, with 13 bases left in between. The CDR3 region is CASSSGPPDEKLFF. CDR3 nucleotides: TGTGCCAGCAGCTCGGGGCCCCCAGATGAAAAACTGTTTTTT.

The rearrangement joins TRBV11-2 to TRBJ1-3, with D possibly being TRBD1 (5 bases). Looked up from germline, CDR1 is SGHAT and CDR2 is FQNNGV. This CDR3 region has 13 residues. V shed 6 bases and J shed 2 bases, with 8 bases lying between them. CDR3 protein: CASSGAAGNTIYF. DNA for the CDR3: TGTGCCAGCAGTGGGGCCGCTGGAAACACCATATATTTT.

This sequence joins TRBV9 and TRBJ1-4; D is possibly TRBD1 (6 bases). The ends were cut back, 4 bases at V and 6 bases at J, with 13 bases in the middle. The CDR3 spans 14 residues. Germline V gene lookup returns CDR1 SGDLS and CDR2 YYNGEE. CDR3 protein: CASSLRQDHEKLFF. DNA of the CDR3: TGTGCCAGCAGCCTTAGACAGGACCATGAAAAACTGTTTTTT.

A note on this clone: The junction and the germline gene differ at one end; a read error may be behind it. The gene calls are TRBV18 and TRBJ2-2; possible D gene TRBD2, 5 bases. CDR3 size: 16 residues. Looked up from germline, CDR1 is KGHSH and CDR2 is LQKENI. DNA of the CDR3: TGTGCCAGTTCACCTAGAGGGCCTCCGAACACCGGGGAGCTGTTTTTT. This translates into CASSPRGPPNTGELFF.

This clone was counted between two and nine times. Other nucleotide sequences from this sample produce the same CDR3. The DNA for the CDR3 is TGTGCCAGCAGCTTGTCGGACAATCAGCCCCAGCATTTT. It yields the protein CASSLSDNQPQHF. V gene TRBV11-2 combines with J gene TRBJ1-5; no firm D call. The CDR3 is 13 amino acids. Germline V gene sequence: CDR1 SGHAT, CDR2 FQNNGV. With 3 bases removed from V and 3 bases from J, the gap between germline ends came to 6 bases.

The count of this clone is one. The chain carries TRBV28 and TRBJ1-5, with TRBD1 as a possible D gene (6 bases). The ends were cut back, 8 bases at V and 1 base at J, with 15 bases in the middle. The germline CDR1 and CDR2 sequences are MDHEN and SYDVKM. This CDR3 has 15 residues. The CDR3 sequence: CASLGGERSNQPQHF. CDR3 DNA sequence: TGTGCCAGCCTAGGGGGTGAAAGGAGCAATCAGCCCCAGCATTTT.

CDR3 region: CASSKIIGLSVETQYF. CDR3 bases: TGCGCCAGCAGCAAGATCATAGGGCTATCTGTTGAGACCCAGTACTTC. This rearrangement joins TRBV4-1 to TRBJ2-5; D is unclear. The CDR3 runs to 16 residues. The V end was cut by 5 bases, the J end by 5 bases, with 21 bases between. CDR1 and CDR2 from the germline V gene are MGHRA and YSYEKL.

The genes are TRBV2 and TRBJ1-6; 9 positions match TRBD1. J lost 10 bases, V lost 9 bases, and 13 bases had no gene match. Germline CDR1 is SNHLY and CDR2 is FYNNEI. CDR3 size: 15 residues. The CDR3 DNA is TGTGCCAGTATCGCGATTGACAGGGGGGGATCACCCCTCCACTTT. Protein: CASIAIDRGGSPLHF.

The chain carries TRBV16 and TRBJ1-5, with a weak D call TRBD1 (5 bases). V lost 0 bases to trimming and J lost 2 bases, with 11 bases between them. The CDR3 consists of 16 residues. Per germline, CDR1 KGHSY and CDR2 FQNENV. The CDR3 spells CASSQSPGDGNQPQHF. DNA for the CDR3: TGTGCCAGCAGCCAATCTCCGGGGGATGGCAATCAGCCCCAGCATTTT.

The V gene is TRBV27, the J gene TRBJ2-3; 7 positions agree with TRBD2. CDR3 length: 15 residues. The germline CDR1 and CDR2 sequences are MNHEY and SMNVEV (reference sequence). With 5 bases clipped from V and 0 bases from J, the junction kept 5 bases outside the gene matches. CDR3 bases: TGTGCCAGCAGTAAAGCGGGGACTAGCACAGATACGCAGTATTTT. As protein: CASSKAGTSTDTQYF.

The chain joins TRBV5-1 to TRBJ2-1; D tentatively fits TRBD1 or TRBD2 (5 bases each). V dropped 3 bases and J dropped 6 bases, with 16 bases sitting between them. Germline V CDR1 and CDR2: SGHRS, YFSETQ. This CDR3 region has 15 residues. The CDR3 here is CASSWGWSGSNEQFF. The CDR3 DNA reads TGCGCCAGCAGCTGGGGGTGGTCGGGGAGCAATGAGCAGTTCTTC.

The genes are TRBV11-3 and TRBJ2-1; TRBD2 matches 9 bases. The CDR3 is 15 amino acids. V shed 0 bases and J 9 bases; nucleotides not matched to a gene: 6. The germline V gene encodes CDR1 SGHNT and CDR2 YENEEA. The CDR3 DNA reads as TGTGCCAGCAGCTTAGATGCTAGCGGGGTGGGTGAGCAGTTCTTC. Encoded protein: CASSLDASGVGEQFF. The entire variable domain, with the rest obtained from reference TRBV11-3 and TRBJ2-1, is as follows: EAGVVQSPRYKIIEKKQPVAFWCNPISGHNTLYWYLQNLGQGPELLIRYENEEAVDDSQLPKDRFSAERLKGVDSTLKIQPAELGDSAVYLCASSLDASGVGEQFFGPGTRLTVL.

The rearrangement uses TRBV18 and TRBJ1-6; 11 nucleotides align to TRBD1. The CDR3 covers 16 residues. Germline CDR1 is KGHSH and CDR2 is LQKENI. Losses at the gene ends were 0 bases for V and 9 bases for J; bases not matched to a gene: 4. CDR3 bases: TGTGCCAGCTCACCACCCCGGACAGGGGGCCCTTCACCCCTCCACTTT. The encoded protein is CASSPPRTGGPSPLHF.

The V gene is TRBV30, the J gene TRBJ2-7; D is perhaps TRBD2 (5 bases). The CDR3 is 13 residues long. Looked up from germline, CDR1 is GTSNPN and CDR2 is SVGIG (reference sequence). V was pared by 1 base and J by 3 bases, with 10 bases between. The CDR3 is CAWSGDGLYEQYF. CDR3 DNA sequence: TGTGCCTGGAGTGGAGACGGACTCTACGAGCAGTACTTC. The entire variable domain, with the rest obtained from reference TRBV30 and TRBJ2-7, is as follows: SQTIHQWPATLVQPVGSPLSLECTVEGTSNPNLYWYRQAAGRGLQLLFYSVGIGQISSEVPQNLSASRPQDRQFILSSKKLLLSDSGFYLCAWSGDGLYEQYFGPGTRLTVT.